The 19 T cell receptor beta chains given below trace back to one sample, sequenced in a study of cytomegalovirus exposure and HLA in healthy donors. Amplification used 60 Vbeta primers and 13 Jbeta primers. Sequencing was performed with immunoSEQ multiplex PCR; in TCRdb, only in-frame clones are kept and a portion is missing. The table lists roughly 120,000 clones, roughly 71% of them singletons. Sequencing was done on a sample of PBMCs. Receptors were obtained from a woman aged 70-85 years in good health and CMV-seropositive.

This chain links TRBV21-1 with TRBJ2-1; no check of the table's D call, TRBD1, against the DNA was made. TRBV21-1 is labeled a pseudogene. The CDR3 is made up of 14 amino acids. Written as DNA, the CDR3 is TGTGCCAGCAGCACCCGGACAGGAAGCTATGAGCAGTTCTTC. It specifies CASSTRTGSYEQFF.

The rearrangement uses TRBV4-1 and TRBJ2-7; D may be TRBD2 (6 bases). The CDR3 covers 15 residues. With 4 bases removed from V and 4 bases from J, the gap between germline ends came to 17 bases. Germline CDR1 is MGHRA and CDR2 is YSYEKL. For the CDR3, the DNA is TGCGCCAGCAGCCCGACGGGGGTCGGCAAGTACGAGCAGTACTTC. Protein product: CASSPTGVGKYEQYF.

V is TRBV29-1 and J is TRBJ1-2, with 11 bases aligning to TRBD1. With V trimmed by 2 bases and J by 8 bases, 7 bases remained unmatched. CDR3 length: 14 residues. Germline loops: CDR1 SQVTM, CDR2 ANQGSEA. The CDR3 sequence is CSVERRTGGGGYTF. CDR3 in DNA: TGCAGCGTTGAACGTAGGACAGGGGGCGGGGGCTACACCTTC.

The genes are TRBV11-2 and TRBJ2-4, with a tentative D call TRBD2 (6 bases). This CDR3 contains 17 residues. Germline loops: CDR1 SGHAT, CDR2 FQNNGV. Deletions cut 0 bases from V and 6 bases from J, with 18 bases between. The CDR3 nucleotides are TGTGCCAGCAGCTTAGATGGTGCAGGACTATGGGGAAACATTCAGTACTTC. Protein: CASSLDGAGLWGNIQYF.

This clone showed up just once. This rearrangement joins TRBV25-1 to TRBJ1-5; possible D gene TRBD1, 5 bases. Trimming left V 1 base short and J 6 bases short, with 10 bases between. This CDR3 is built from 14 residues. Germline assignment: CDR1 MGHDK and CDR2 SYGVNS. CDR3 nucleotide sequence: TGTGCCAGCAGTGAATCCGGCGGGGGTCAGCCCCAGCATTTT. Amino acid sequence: CASSESGGGQPQHF. The full variable domain, with the rest looked up from reference TRBV25-1 and TRBJ1-5, is EADIYQTPRYLVIGTGKKITLECSQTMGHDKMYWYQQDPGMELHLIHYSYGVNSTEKGDLSSESTVSRIRTEHFPLTLESARPSHTSQYLCASSESGGGQPQHFGDGTRLSIL.

As to this clone: Because the CDR3 is missing its conserved closing phenylalanine or tryptophan, this is likely a read error. The chain combines TRBV30 with TRBJ1-2; D unclear. The germline V gene has CDR1 GTSNPN and CDR2 SVGIG (reference sequence). This CDR3 region has 14 residues. The V gene lost 3 bases and the J gene lost 3 bases, with 14 bases spanning the gap. The DNA of the CDR3 is TGTGCCTGGAGCGGCGCGTGGACGGACTATGGCTACACCGTC. Encoded protein: CAWSGAWTDYGYTV.

The gene calls are TRBV25-1 and TRBJ2-2, with TRBD2 matching 8 bases. CDR1 is MGHDK and CDR2 is SYGVNS in the germline V gene. Germline trimming cut 2 bases from V and 7 bases from J; bases unmatched to any gene: 6. The CDR3 runs to 15 residues. The CDR3 DNA follows: TGTGCCAGCAGTGAAAGGGGGACTAGGAGCGGGGAGCTGTTTTTT. Encoded protein: CASSERGTRSGELFF.

The V and J genes are TRBV7-2 and TRBJ1-1; the D gene is possibly TRBD1 (6 bases). Germline V gene data show CDR1 as SGHTA and CDR2 as FQGNSA. CDR3 length: 15 amino acids. The V end was cut by 6 bases, the J end by 0 bases, with 14 bases between. Here the CDR3 DNA reads TGTGCCAGCAGGTGGGGAGGGGGTTTGAACACTGAAGCTTTCTTT. Protein product: CASRWGGGLNTEAFF.

The V and J genes are TRBV18 and TRBJ1-1; 8 nucleotides match TRBD1. J gave up 7 bases and V 5 bases, and 6 bases lay outside the gene matches. The CDR3 is 13 amino acids. Germline V gene sequence: CDR1 KGHSH, CDR2 LQKENI. CDR3 sequence (DNA): TGTGCCAGCTCATCTCAGGGGGCCAGTGAAGCTTTCTTT. It encodes CASSSQGASEAFF.

J is TRBJ2-7 and V is TRBV6-1; TRBD2 agrees at 9 bases. Per the germline V gene, CDR1 is MNHNS and CDR2 is SASEGT. The CDR3 extends over 13 amino acids. V lost 3 bases to trimming and J lost 3 bases; unmatched junction nucleotides: 0. The CDR3: CASSERGGYEQYF. Here the CDR3 DNA reads TGTGCCAGCAGTGAGCGGGGGGGCTACGAGCAGTACTTC.

This sequence joins TRBV7-9 and TRBJ1-2, with D possibly TRBD1 on 5 matching bases. Germline assignment: CDR1 SEHNR and CDR2 FQNEAQ (reference sequence). The CDR3 loop spans 13 amino acids. Deletions cut 5 bases from V and 7 bases from J, with 14 bases between. The CDR3 reads CASSISPQAGYTF. CDR3 sequence (DNA): TGTGCCAGCAGCATAAGCCCACAGGCTGGCTACACCTTC.

The chain carries TRBV6-1 and TRBJ2-7, with 12 nucleotides matching TRBD2. V was clipped by 7 bases and J by 4 bases; unmatched bases: 8. CDR3 length equals 15 residues. Germline CDR1 reads MNHNS; CDR2 reads SASEGT. This chain's CDR3 is CASTYLAGGQYEQYF. Here the CDR3 DNA reads TGTGCCAGCACCTACCTAGCGGGGGGGCAGTACGAGCAGTACTTC.

The V call is TRBV7-9, the J call TRBJ1-4; no clear D gene. V gave up 5 bases and J gave up 8 bases, with 9 bases separating them. Germline CDR1 reads SEHNR; CDR2 reads FQNEAQ (reference sequence). The CDR3 runs to 12 residues. The CDR3 nucleotides read TGTGCCAGCAGCCCTGAGGAAGAAAAACTGTTTTTT. Its translation is CASSPEEEKLFF.

The chain is built from TRBV2 and TRBJ2-5; D perhaps matches TRBD1 (5 bases). The V and J ends lost 3 bases and 4 bases respectively, with 9 bases between them. This CDR3 comprises 13 residues. CDR1 and CDR2 from the germline V gene are SNHLY and FYNNEI. In DNA, the CDR3 is TGTGCCAGCAGTGACGACAGTCGAGAGACCCAGTACTTC. It is translated as CASSDDSRETQYF.

The sample holds a few counts of this clone. J is TRBJ2-3 and V is TRBV29-1; 9 nucleotides align to TRBD1. Germline V gene data show CDR1 as SQVTM and CDR2 as ANQGSEA. V was clipped by 5 bases and J by 5 bases; unmatched bases: 5. This CDR3 contains 13 residues. CDR3 DNA sequence: TGCAGCGTTAGGACAGGGGCGGGAGATACGCAGTATTTT. As protein: CSVRTGAGDTQYF.

The chain is built from TRBV7-2 and TRBJ2-5, with 12 bases lining up with TRBD2. Germline V gives CDR1 SGHTA, CDR2 FQGNSA. V shed 5 bases, J shed 11 bases, and the junction held 9 bases outside the gene matches. This CDR3 spans 14 amino acids. The CDR3, as DNA: TGTGCCAGCAGCCTGCCGGGACTAGCGGGTAGGCAGTACTTC. Protein product: CASSLPGLAGRQYF. The full variable domain, completed using reference TRBV7-2 and TRBJ2-5, is GAGVSQSPSNKVTEKGKDVELRCDPISGHTALYWYRQSLGQGLEFLIYFQGNSAPDKSGLPSDRFSAERTGGSVSTLTIQRTQQEDSAVYLCASSLPGLAGRQYFGPGTRLLVL.

The chain uses TRBV7-2 and TRBJ2-1; perhaps TRBD2 as D (6 bases). There are 15 residues in the CDR3. Germline assignment: CDR1 SGHTA and CDR2 FQGNSA. V was shortened by 5 bases and J by 4 bases, with 15 bases between the two germline ends. CDR3 loop: CASSPGRGLYNEQFF. The CDR3 coding sequence is TGTGCCAGCAGCCCCGGGCGGGGACTTTACAATGAGCAGTTCTTC.

This chain joins TRBV5-1 and TRBJ1-1; D is unresolved. This CDR3 has 14 residues. V was cut by 0 bases and J by 4 bases, with 10 bases left in between. The germline V gene encodes CDR1 SGHRS and CDR2 YFSETQ. Here the CDR3 reads CASSLDRELTEAFF. The CDR3 DNA is TGCGCCAGCAGCTTGGATCGGGAACTCACTGAAGCTTTCTTT.

The gene calls are TRBV19 and TRBJ1-5; 8 nucleotides match TRBD1. Trimming cost V 6 bases and J 5 bases; bases outside gene matches: 9. The CDR3 extends over 15 amino acids. The germline gives CDR1 LNHDA, CDR2 SQIVND (reference sequence). CDR3 nucleotides: TGTGCCAGTAGCCCGGACAGGGAACTTCATCAGCCCCAGCATTTT. Protein: CASSPDRELHQPQHF. The full variable domain, with the rest looked up from reference TRBV19 and TRBJ1-5, is DGGITQSPKYLFRKEGQNVTLSCEQNLNHDAMYWYRQDPGQGLRLIYYSQIVNDFQKGDIAEGYSVSREKKESFPLTVTSAQKNPTAFYLCASSPDRELHQPQHFGDGTRLSIL.